The source of this T cell receptor (beta chain) is a study of blood T cell repertoires in COVID-19. In the study overall: The United States, Italy and Spain were the sources of the acute and convalescent COVID-19 samples.

Profiling relied on immunoSEQ multiplex PCR, and the TCRdb table lists in-frame clones only, not all of them. The sample consists of over 75,000 clones, approximately 82% of them appearing once. This clone has a handful of counts. V was clipped by 4 bases and J by 8 bases; unmatched bases: 7. In germline, CDR1 is KGHSH, CDR2 LQKENI. CDR3 length equals 14 residues. Sequenced: peripheral blood. This TCR came from a human donor in a cohort sampled during active COVID-19. The chain is built from TRBV18 and TRBJ1-4, with 7 bases aligning to TRBD1. As DNA, the CDR3 is TGTGCCAGCTCACTCGGACAGGTGTCCGAAAAACTGTTTTTT. Translated, it gives CASSLGQVSEKLFF.